What follows is one T cell receptor (beta chain) and its context. Its cognate antigen has yet to be identified. Base qualities are not recorded, but no much larger clone differs from it by a single base. The entry originates in a study of glioma-infiltrating T cells after dendritic cell vaccination listed by TCRdb under 2016. Background for the entire study: The cohort included some 15 glioblastoma patients drawn from Phase I and II dendritic cell vaccination trials, of whom 9 were newly diagnosed and 6 had recurrent disease. Between 2003 and 2012, patients were given autologous tumor lysate-pulsed dendritic cell vaccination. The vaccine consisted of monocyte-derived dendritic cells cultured less than nine days with IL-4 and GM-CSF, then pulsed overnight with autologous tumor lysate. Each patient was given three intradermal dendritic cell vaccine injections, spaced two weeks apart, in the arm below the axilla. In glioblastoma patients vaccinated with dendritic cells, deep sequencing of TCR beta CDR3 regions served to measure the amount of tumor-infiltrating lymphocytes and to compare repertoires between tumor and blood. Survival after dendritic cell vaccination was correlated with TCR sequencing metrics such as TIL content and the overlap between tumor and blood repertoires.

Findings and caveats that apply to the study as a whole: TCR clonality showed no direct relationship with survival, which suggests that a diverse polyclonal response may be important. The cohort was small and heterogeneous, only a few patients had full blood and tumor sets, and even fewer had initial-recurrent tumor pairs. Higher estimated pretreatment TIL content predicted longer time to progression and overall survival after dendritic cell vaccination. The three-group TCR overlap response model was characterized as speculative, and prospective validation of the model was stated to be required.

TCRB CDR3 regions were amplified from 2 to 2.5 ug genomic DNA, or all available DNA if less, using the immunoSEQ assay. Multiplex PCR used 60 forward primers for TCR V beta segments and 13 reverse primers for J beta segments. Synthetic control templates were spiked into each sample at limiting dilution to estimate reads per starting template. Reads of 87 bp were generated by sequencing on the Illumina HiSeq System. The original pipeline was this. PCR and sequencing errors were removed by a nearest neighbor algorithm that merged closely related sequences. TCR overlap was defined as the percentage of unique tumor TCR beta sequences that were also present in the same patient's peripheral blood. In TCRdb, the immuneACCESS table is reduced to in-frame sequences with V and J assigned. These tables do not hold every clone; where another copy was compared, an unresolved V gene accounts for under half, and the others remain unexplained. The V and J calls and clone size were taken over from that table, and D and trimming were inferred from the DNA. The sample data list approximately 64,000 clones, and approximately 78% of these were observed just once. The ten top clones hold 9.2% of the sample.

The CDR3 runs 14 residues from the cysteine to the phenylalanine. The kept DNA is CDR3 alone, 42 bases in frame from the first base. CDR1 and CDR2 are drawn from the germline V gene (reference sequence): LNHDA, SQIVND. Patients were selected for having adequate residual fresh-frozen tumor tissue and more than two years of available survival data. An isocitrate dehydrogenase mutation was not carried by any of the glioblastoma patients, although molecular status was otherwise variable. PBMC were collected before vaccination, two weeks after the third vaccination, and at tumor progression if tumor progression occurred. Genomic DNA was extracted with the Qiagen DNeasy Blood extraction Kit.

The chain is assembled from TRBV19 and TRBJ2-5, and 8 junctional nucleotides match TRBD1. With the DNA end fitting TRBJ2-7 better, the J assignment may be wrong. The sequencing here drew on blood, taken before dendritic cell vaccination. This receptor was taken from a human donor with glioblastoma. The nucleotides read TGTGCCAGTAGTTCAGGGACAGGCCTTTACGAGCAGTACTTC. This translates into CASSSGTGLYEQYF.